This T cell receptor (beta chain) comes out of a study of CD8+CD57+ T cells in acquired aplastic anemia. As for the study in general: Isolated CD4+ and CD8+ cells, once sorted, yielded DNA averaging about 3 ug. Among healthy donors, CD4+ cells averaged about 9.9 million reads.

The study's findings and limits: For CD8+ Simpson's diversity, patients and controls showed no significant difference. Common to patients and controls were roughly 30 CD8+ CDR3 sequences.

Genomic DNA constituted the template upon which TCR beta VDJ and CDR3 profiling was performed. TCRdb used MiXCR to reprocess the reads, holding one entry per CDR3 protein. The table lists fewer than 250,000 distinct CDR3 sequences, about half of them singletons. Trimming took 0 bases from V and 6 from J, leaving 17 bases between them. This CDR3 has 16 residues. Germline loops: CDR1 SGHTA, CDR2 FQGTGA. A note on this clonotype: Its antigen is currently unknown.

J is TRBJ1-2 and V is TRBV7-3, with D unclear. The clonotype originates from a human donor in good health, serving as a control. Sequencing input: sorted CD4+, CD8+, or CD8+CD57+ T cells (not recorded which) from PBMCs. The CDR3 DNA sequence: TGTGCCAGCAGCTTAACCCCGCGAGTAGGGCGCGATGGCTACACCTTC. This encodes CASSLTPRVGRDGYTF.